The source of this TCR beta chain is a study of metastatic and nonmetastatic thyroid tumors. V was clipped by 2 bases and J by 2 bases, with 10 bases between them. The CDR3 contains 14 residues. Per germline, CDR1 MNHEY and CDR2 SVGAGI. TCRdb re-clonotyped the PCR reads via MiXCR. This sample has around 20,000 clones, with approximately 11% found just once. By sample share, this clone is medium-sized. Not a single patient had been given any form of treatment at any point before undergoing thyroid surgery. This sequence originates from a female donor with papillary thyroid cancer or a benign thyroid nodule (not recorded which). Some clones in this sample may be carry-over from other donors' samples. The sample consisted of blood. The chain employs TRBV6-5 and TRBJ2-7, with D unclear. The CDR3 loop is CASSYTRATYEQYF. The DNA for the CDR3 is TGTGCCAGCAGTTACACCCGGGCCACCTACGAGCAGTACTTC.